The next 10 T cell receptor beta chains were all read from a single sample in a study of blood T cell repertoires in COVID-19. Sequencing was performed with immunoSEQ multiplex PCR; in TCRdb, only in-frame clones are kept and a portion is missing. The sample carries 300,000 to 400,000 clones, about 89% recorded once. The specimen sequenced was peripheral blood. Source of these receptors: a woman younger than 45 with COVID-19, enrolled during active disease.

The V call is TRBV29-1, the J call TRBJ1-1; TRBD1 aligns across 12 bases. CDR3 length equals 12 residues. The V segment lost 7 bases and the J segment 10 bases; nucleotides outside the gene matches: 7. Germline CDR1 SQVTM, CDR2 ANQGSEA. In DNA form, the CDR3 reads TGCAGCGCCATGGGACAGGGGGCCGGAGCTTTCTTT. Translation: CSAMGQGAGAFF.

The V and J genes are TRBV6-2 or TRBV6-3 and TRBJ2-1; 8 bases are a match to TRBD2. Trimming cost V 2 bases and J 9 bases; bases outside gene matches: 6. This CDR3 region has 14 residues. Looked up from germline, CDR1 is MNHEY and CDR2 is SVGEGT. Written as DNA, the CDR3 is TGTGCCAGCAGTTACGAAGCGGGAGTTTTTGAGCAGTTCTTC. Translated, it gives CASSYEAGVFEQFF.

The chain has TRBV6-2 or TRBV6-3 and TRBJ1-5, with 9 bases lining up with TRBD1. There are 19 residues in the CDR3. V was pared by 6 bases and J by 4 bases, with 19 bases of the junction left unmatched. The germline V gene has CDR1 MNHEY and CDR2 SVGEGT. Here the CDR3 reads CASSKRPGTGWDWNQPQHF. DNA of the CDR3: TGTGCCAGCAGCAAACGTCCCGGGACAGGGTGGGATTGGAATCAGCCCCAGCATTTT.

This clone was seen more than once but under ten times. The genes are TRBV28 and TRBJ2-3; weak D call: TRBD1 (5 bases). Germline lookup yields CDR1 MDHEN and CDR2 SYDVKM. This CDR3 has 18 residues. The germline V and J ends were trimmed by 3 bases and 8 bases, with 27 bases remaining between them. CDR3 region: CASSFQGTRDILSPTQYF. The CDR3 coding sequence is TGTGCCAGCAGTTTTCAGGGTACAAGAGATATATTGTCGCCTACGCAGTATTTT.

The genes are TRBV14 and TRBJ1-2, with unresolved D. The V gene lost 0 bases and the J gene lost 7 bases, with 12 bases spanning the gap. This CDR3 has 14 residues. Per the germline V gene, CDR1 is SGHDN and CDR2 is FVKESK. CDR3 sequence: CASSQEAGIRGYTF. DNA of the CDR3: TGTGCCAGCAGCCAAGAGGCGGGAATCCGTGGCTACACCTTC.

Here the CDR3 reads CASSLGQQGEQYF. DNA for the CDR3: TGCGCCAGCAGCTTGGGACAACAGGGCGAGCAGTACTTC. This chain joins TRBV5-1 and TRBJ2-7, with TRBD1 as a possible D gene (6 bases). V gave up 0 bases and J gave up 6 bases, with 10 bases separating them. CDR3 length: 13 amino acids. CDR1 and CDR2 (germline): SGHRS, YFSETQ.

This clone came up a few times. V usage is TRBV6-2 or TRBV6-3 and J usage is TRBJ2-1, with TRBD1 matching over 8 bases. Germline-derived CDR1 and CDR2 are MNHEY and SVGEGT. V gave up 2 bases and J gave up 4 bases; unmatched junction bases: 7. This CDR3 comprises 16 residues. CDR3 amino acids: CASSYGRTGLYNEQFF. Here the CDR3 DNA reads TGTGCCAGCAGTTACGGTAGGACAGGGCTATACAATGAGCAGTTCTTC.

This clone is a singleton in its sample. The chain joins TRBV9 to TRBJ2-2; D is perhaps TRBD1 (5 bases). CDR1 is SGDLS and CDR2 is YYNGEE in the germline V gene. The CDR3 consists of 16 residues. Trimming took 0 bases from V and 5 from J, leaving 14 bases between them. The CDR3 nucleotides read TGTGCCAGCAGCGTAGGTTTAGGGGTGGATACCGGGGAGCTGTTTTTT. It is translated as CASSVGLGVDTGELFF. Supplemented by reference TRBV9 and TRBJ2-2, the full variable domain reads DSGVTQTPKHLITATGQRVTLRCSPRSGDLSVYWYQQSLDQGLQFLIQYYNGEERAKGNILERFSAQQFPDLHSELNLSSLELGDSALYFCASSVGLGVDTGELFFGEGSRLTVL.

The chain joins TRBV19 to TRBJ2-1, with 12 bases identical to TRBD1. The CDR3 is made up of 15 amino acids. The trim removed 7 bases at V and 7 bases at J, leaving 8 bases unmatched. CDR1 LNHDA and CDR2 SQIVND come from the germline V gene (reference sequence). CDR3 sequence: CASKVGQGAPNEQFF. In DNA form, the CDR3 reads TGTGCCAGTAAGGTGGGACAGGGGGCGCCGAATGAGCAGTTCTTC.

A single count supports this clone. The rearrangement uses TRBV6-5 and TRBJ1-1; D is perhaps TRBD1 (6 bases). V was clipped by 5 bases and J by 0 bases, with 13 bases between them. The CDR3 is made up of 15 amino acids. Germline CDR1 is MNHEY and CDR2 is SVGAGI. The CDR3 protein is CASSPGHEMNTEAFF. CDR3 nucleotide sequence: TGTGCCAGCAGTCCGGGACACGAAATGAACACTGAAGCTTTCTTT.